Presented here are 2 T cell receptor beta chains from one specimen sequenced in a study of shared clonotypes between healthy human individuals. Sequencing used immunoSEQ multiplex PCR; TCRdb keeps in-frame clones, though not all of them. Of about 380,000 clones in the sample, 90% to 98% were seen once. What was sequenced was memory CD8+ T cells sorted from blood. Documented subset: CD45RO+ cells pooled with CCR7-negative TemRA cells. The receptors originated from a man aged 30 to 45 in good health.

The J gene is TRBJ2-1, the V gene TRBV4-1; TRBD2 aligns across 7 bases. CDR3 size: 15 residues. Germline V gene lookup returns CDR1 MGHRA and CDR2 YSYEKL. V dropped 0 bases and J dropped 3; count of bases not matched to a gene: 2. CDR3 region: CASSQDRGVYNEQFF. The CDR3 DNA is TGCGCCAGCAGCCAAGATCGGGGGGTCTACAATGAGCAGTTCTTC.

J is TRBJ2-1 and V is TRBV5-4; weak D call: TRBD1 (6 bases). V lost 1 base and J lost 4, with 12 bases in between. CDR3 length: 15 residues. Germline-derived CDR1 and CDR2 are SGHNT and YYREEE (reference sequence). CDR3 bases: TGTGCCAGCAGCTTGACTGGCGACAGGTACAATGAGCAGTTCTTC. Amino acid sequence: CASSLTGDRYNEQFF. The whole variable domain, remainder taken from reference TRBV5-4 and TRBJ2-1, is ETGVTQSPTHLIKTRGQQVTLRCSSQSGHNTVSWYQQALGQGPQFIFQYYREEENGRGNFPPRFSGLQFPNYSSELNVNALELDDSALYLCASSLTGDRYNEQFFGPGTRLTVL.